The 9 T cell receptor beta chains in this list originate from one sample, sequenced in a study of blood T cell repertoires in COVID-19. Method: immunoSEQ multiplex PCR; TCRdb's copy keeps in-frame clones and lacks some. The data show 130,000 to 150,000 clones, around 80% seen once. The sequenced sample was peripheral blood. These receptors all come from a human donor in a cohort sampled during active COVID-19.

The chain combines TRBV7-9 with TRBJ1-6; D gene unclear. Trimming shortened V by 3 bases and J by 7 bases, and 10 bases separated the two germline ends. The CDR3 loop spans 14 amino acids. CDR1 SEHNR and CDR2 FQNEAQ come from the germline V gene (reference sequence). The CDR3 DNA follows: TGTGCCAGCAGCTTTTCCAATCCCAATTCACCCCTCCACTTT. It translates to CASSFSNPNSPLHF.

This clone was recorded once. The chain is built from TRBV29-1 and TRBJ2-1; weak D call: TRBD1 (6 bases). The CDR3 covers 15 residues. Germline V gene lookup returns CDR1 SQVTM and CDR2 ANQGSEA. Trimming left V 4 bases short and J 9 bases short, with 22 bases between. This CDR3 is CSVVKGDIQYGEQFF. CDR3 coding DNA: TGCAGCGTTGTTAAGGGGGACATACAATACGGTGAGCAGTTCTTC.

The chain carries TRBV29-1 and TRBJ2-1; a possible D gene is TRBD2 (7 bases). Trimming shortened V by 6 bases and J by 3 bases, and 21 bases separated the two germline ends. CDR1 is SQVTM, CDR2 ANQGSEA, per germline. The CDR3 runs to 16 residues. The CDR3 nucleotides are TGCAGCGTCGGGGCTGCGGGGGCCCGAATCTACAATGAGCAGTTCTTC. This encodes CSVGAAGARIYNEQFF.

The CDR3 spells CASSLQVGLVGSNTEAFF. The CDR3, as DNA: TGTGCCAGCAGTTTACAGGTTGGACTAGTGGGGTCGAACACTGAAGCTTTCTTT. The chain links TRBV27 to TRBJ1-1; D ambiguous. CDR3 size: 18 residues. Trimming pared 2 bases from V and 1 base from J, leaving 20 bases between. CDR1 is MNHEY, CDR2 SMNVEV, per germline (reference sequence).

The rearrangement links TRBV4-1 to TRBJ2-1; D possibly corresponds to TRBD2 (7 bases). Germline CDR1 MGHRA, CDR2 YSYEKL. The CDR3 consists of 18 residues. Trimming took off 8 bases at V and 2 bases at J, with 25 bases between the two ends. CDR3 residues: CASPGGWGAFLPYNEQFF. The CDR3 nucleotides are TGCGCCAGCCCCGGGGGGTGGGGGGCTTTCTTACCCTACAATGAGCAGTTCTTC.

V usage is TRBV12-3 or TRBV12-4 and J usage is TRBJ2-5; possible D gene TRBD1, 6 bases. This CDR3 has 13 amino acids. Trimming took 5 bases from V and 7 from J, leaving 14 bases between them. The CDR3 protein is CASSVRGGGTQYF. As DNA, the CDR3 is TGTGCCAGCAGTGTCAGGGGCGGCGGGACCCAGTACTTC.

Only one count was recorded for this clone. The chain joins TRBV19 to TRBJ1-1, with a weak D call TRBD1 (6 bases). The CDR3 runs to 14 residues. Germline-derived CDR1 and CDR2 are LNHDA and SQIVND (reference sequence). The V end lost 6 bases, the J end lost 5 bases, and 16 bases lay between the germline ends. In nucleotides, the CDR3 is TGTGCCAGTAGCCCTCAAGGGGGATGGACTGAAGCTTTCTTT. It encodes CASSPQGGWTEAFF. The variable domain in full, completed from reference TRBV19 and TRBJ1-1, reads DGGITQSPKYLFRKEGQNVTLSCEQNLNHDAMYWYRQDPGQGLRLIYYSQIVNDFQKGDIAEGYSVSREKKESFPLTVTSAQKNPTAFYLCASSPQGGWTEAFFGQGTRLTVV.

CDR3 amino acids: CASSEVIQGYSPLHF. CDR3 coding DNA: TGTGCCAGCAGTGAAGTGATACAGGGGTATTCACCCCTCCACTTT. The V gene is TRBV6-1, the J gene TRBJ1-6, with 7 nucleotides matching TRBD1. J was trimmed by 8 bases and V by 1 base; bases with no gene match: 5. The germline gives CDR1 MNHNS, CDR2 SASEGT. The CDR3 contains 15 residues.

The chain has TRBV6-2 or TRBV6-3 and TRBJ2-2; unclear D gene. Between the trimmed V and J ends, which lost 6 bases and 5 bases, there was a span of 7 bases. The CDR3 is 12 residues long. Germline loops: CDR1 MNHEY, CDR2 SVGEGT. DNA for the CDR3: TGTGCCAGCAGCCTTAATACCGGGGAGCTGTTTTTT. Residues: CASSLNTGELFF.